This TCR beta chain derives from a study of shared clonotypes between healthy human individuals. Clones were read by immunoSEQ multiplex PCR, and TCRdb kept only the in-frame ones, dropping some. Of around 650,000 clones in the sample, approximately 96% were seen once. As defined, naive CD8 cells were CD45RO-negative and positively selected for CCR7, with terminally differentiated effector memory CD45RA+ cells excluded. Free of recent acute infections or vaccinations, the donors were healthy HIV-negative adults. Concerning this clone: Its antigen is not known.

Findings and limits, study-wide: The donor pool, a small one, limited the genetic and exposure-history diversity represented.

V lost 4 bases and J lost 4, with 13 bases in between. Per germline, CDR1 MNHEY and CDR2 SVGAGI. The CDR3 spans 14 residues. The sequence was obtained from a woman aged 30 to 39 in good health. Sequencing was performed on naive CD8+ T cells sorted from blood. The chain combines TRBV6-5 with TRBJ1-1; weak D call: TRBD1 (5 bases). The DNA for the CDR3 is TGTGCCAGCAGTTGGGCCCCCGGGGGCACTGAAGCTTTCTTT. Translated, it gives CASSWAPGGTEAFF.